The clone carrying this TCR beta chain was counted only a few times. The antigen is unknown. This sample is part of a study of spatial heterogeneity in lung cancer. As for the study in general: Detection consistently captured more beta-chain sequences than alpha-chain sequences. Study-wide results and caveats: Tumor TCRs that were ubiquitous and expanded showed up in blood more at resection than follow-up.

Time point indicated: blood at routine non-recurrence follow-up after resection. TCRs were sequenced from unsorted whole RNA of tumor, nontumor lung or PBMC. CDR3 size: 15 residues. Between the trimmed V and J ends, which lost 1 base and 5 bases, there was a span of 9 bases. Germline V gene sequence: CDR1 LGHDT, CDR2 YNNKEL (reference sequence). TCRdb passed the 5' RACE reads through MiXCR, listing each CDR3 protein once. The repertoire holds under 150,000 distinct CDR3 sequences, roughly an eighth seen once, with roughly 15% in the top ten. The sample in question was PBMCs, obtained at follow-up. The sequence came from a male donor with early-stage non-small cell lung cancer. The rearrangement links TRBV3-1 to TRBJ1-6; D gene uncertain. CDR3 DNA sequence: TGTGCCAGCAGCCAAGGCACGTCGAATAATTCACCCCTCCACTTT. Protein sequence: CASSQGTSNNSPLHF.